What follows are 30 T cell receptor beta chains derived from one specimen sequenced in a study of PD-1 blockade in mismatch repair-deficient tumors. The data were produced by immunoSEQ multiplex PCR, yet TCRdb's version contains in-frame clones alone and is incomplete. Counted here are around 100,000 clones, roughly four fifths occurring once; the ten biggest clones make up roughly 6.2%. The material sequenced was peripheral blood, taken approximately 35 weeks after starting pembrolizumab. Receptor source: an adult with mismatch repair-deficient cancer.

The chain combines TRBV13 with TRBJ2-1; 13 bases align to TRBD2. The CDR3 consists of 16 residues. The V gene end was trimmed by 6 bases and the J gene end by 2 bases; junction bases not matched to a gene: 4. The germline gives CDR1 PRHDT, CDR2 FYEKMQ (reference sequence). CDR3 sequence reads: CASRAGTSGAYNEQFF. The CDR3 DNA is TGTGCCAGCAGGGCCGGGACTAGCGGGGCCTACAATGAGCAGTTCTTC.

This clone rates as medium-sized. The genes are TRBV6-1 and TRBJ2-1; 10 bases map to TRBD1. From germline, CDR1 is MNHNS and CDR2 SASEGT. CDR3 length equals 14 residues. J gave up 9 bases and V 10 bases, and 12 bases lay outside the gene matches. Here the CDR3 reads CATYATGGRREQFF. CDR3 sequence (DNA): TGTGCCACCTACGCGACAGGGGGCCGGCGTGAGCAGTTCTTC.

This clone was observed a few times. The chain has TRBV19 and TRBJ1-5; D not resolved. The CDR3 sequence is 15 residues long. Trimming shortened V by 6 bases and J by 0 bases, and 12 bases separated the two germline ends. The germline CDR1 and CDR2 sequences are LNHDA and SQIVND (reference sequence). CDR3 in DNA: TGTGCCAGTAGCATGCGGCAGGATAGCAATCAGCCCCAGCATTTT. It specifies CASSMRQDSNQPQHF.

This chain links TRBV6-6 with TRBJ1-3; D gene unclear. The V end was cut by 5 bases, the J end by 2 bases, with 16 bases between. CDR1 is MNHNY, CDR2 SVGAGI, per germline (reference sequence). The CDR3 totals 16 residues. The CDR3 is CASSAPGRETGNTIYF. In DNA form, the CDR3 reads TGTGCCAGCAGTGCCCCCGGGAGGGAGACTGGAAACACCATATATTTT.

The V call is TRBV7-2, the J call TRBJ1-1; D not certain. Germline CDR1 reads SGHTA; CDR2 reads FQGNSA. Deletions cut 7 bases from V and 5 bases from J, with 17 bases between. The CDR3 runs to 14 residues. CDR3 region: CASTREAAQTEAFF. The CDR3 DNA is TGTGCCAGCACGCGGGAAGCAGCTCAGACTGAAGCTTTCTTT. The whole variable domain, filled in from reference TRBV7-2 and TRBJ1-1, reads GAGVSQSPSNKVTEKGKDVELRCDPISGHTALYWYRQSLGQGLEFLIYFQGNSAPDKSGLPSDRFSAERTGGSVSTLTIQRTQQEDSAVYLCASTREAAQTEAFFGQGTRLTVV.

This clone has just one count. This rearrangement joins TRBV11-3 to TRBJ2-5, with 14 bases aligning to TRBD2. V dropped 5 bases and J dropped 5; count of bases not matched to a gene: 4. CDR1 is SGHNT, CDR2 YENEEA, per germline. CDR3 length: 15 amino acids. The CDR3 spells CASSRGTSGSETQYF. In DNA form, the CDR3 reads TGTGCCAGCAGCCGAGGGACTAGCGGGAGCGAGACCCAGTACTTC.

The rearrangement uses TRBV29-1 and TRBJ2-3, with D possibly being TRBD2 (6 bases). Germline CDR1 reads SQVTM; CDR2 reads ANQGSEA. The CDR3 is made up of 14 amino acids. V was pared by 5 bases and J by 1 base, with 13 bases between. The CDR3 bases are TGCAGCGTTACCCGGGGCGGGGGCACAGATACGCAGTATTTT. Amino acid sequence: CSVTRGGGTDTQYF.

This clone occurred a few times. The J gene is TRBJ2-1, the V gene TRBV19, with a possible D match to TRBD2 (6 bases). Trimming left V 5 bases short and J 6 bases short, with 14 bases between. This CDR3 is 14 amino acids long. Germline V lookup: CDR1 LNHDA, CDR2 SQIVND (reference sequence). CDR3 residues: CASSRRERINEQFF. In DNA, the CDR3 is TGTGCCAGTAGTCGCCGGGAGAGGATCAATGAGCAGTTCTTC.

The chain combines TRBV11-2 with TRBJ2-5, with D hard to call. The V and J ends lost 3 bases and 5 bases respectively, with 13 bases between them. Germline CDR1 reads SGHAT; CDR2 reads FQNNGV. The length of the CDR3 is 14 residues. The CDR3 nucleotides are TGTGCCAGCAGCTTCTCTGGGCGGTATGAGACCCAGTACTTC. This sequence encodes CASSFSGRYETQYF. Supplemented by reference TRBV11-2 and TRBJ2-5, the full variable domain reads EAGVAQSPRYKIIEKRQSVAFWCNPISGHATLYWYQQILGQGPKLLIQFQNNGVVDDSQLPKDRFSAERLKGVDSTLKIQPAKLEDSAVYLCASSFSGRYETQYFGPGTRLLVL.

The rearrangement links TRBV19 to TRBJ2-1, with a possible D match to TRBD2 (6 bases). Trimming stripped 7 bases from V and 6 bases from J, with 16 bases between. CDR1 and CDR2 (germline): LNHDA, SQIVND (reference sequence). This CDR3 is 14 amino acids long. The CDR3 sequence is CASTSGLVGNEQFF. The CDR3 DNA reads TGTGCCAGTACCTCGGGACTCGTAGGCAATGAGCAGTTCTTC.

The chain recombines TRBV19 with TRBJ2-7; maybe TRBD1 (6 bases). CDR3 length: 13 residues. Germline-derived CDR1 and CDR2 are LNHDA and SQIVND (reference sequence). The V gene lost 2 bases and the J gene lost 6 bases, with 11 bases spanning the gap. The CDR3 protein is CASSIQGSGEQYF. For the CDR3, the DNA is TGTGCCAGTAGTATACAGGGGTCGGGCGAGCAGTACTTC. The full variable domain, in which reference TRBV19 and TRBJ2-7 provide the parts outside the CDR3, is DGGITQSPKYLFRKEGQNVTLSCEQNLNHDAMYWYRQDPGQGLRLIYYSQIVNDFQKGDIAEGYSVSREKKESFPLTVTSAQKNPTAFYLCASSIQGSGEQYFGPGTRLTVT.

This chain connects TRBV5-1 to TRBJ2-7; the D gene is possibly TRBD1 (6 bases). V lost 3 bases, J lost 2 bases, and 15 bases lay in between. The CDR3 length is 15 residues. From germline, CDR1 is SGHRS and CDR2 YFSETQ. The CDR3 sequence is CASSSSHRDPYEQYF. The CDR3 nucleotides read TGCGCCAGCAGCTCCTCACACAGGGACCCCTACGAGCAGTACTTC.

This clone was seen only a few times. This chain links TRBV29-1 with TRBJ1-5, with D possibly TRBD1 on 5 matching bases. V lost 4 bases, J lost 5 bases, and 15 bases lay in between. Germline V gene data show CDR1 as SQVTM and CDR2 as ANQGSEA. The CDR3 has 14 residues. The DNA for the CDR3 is TGCAGCGTTGGTAACGGCAGAGGGGATCAGCCCCAGCATTTT. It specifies CSVGNGRGDQPQHF.

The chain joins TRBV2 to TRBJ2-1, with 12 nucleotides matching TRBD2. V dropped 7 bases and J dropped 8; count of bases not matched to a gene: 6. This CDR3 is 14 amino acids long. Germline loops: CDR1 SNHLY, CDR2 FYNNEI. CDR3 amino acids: CASTVLAGGYEQFF. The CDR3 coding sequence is TGTGCCAGCACTGTACTAGCGGGGGGATATGAGCAGTTCTTC.

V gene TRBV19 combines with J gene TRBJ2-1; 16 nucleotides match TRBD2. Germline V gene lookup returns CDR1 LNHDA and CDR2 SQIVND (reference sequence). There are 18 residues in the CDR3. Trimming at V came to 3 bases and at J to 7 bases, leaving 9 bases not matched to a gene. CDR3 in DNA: TGTGCCAGTAGTATGTCTCCGGGACTAGCGGGAGGGCCTAATGAGCAGTTCTTC. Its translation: CASSMSPGLAGGPNEQFF.

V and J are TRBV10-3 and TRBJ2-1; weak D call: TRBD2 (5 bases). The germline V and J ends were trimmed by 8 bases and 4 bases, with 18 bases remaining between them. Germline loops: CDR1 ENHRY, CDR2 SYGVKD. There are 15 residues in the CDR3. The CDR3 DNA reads TGTGCCATCTCGGAAACAAACGGGGTATACAATGAGCAGTTCTTC. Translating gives CAISETNGVYNEQFF.

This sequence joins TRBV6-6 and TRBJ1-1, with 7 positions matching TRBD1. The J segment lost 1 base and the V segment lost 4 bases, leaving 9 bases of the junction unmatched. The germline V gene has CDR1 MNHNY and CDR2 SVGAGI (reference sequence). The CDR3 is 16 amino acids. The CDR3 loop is CASSFPTTGENTEAFF. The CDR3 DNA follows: TGTGCCAGCAGTTTCCCAACAACAGGGGAGAACACTGAAGCTTTCTTT.

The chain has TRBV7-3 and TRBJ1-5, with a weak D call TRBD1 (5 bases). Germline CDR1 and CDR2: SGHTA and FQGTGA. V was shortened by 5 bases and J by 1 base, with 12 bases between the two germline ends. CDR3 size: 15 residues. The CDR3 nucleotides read TGTGCCAGCAGCCGTGGGACGGCAAGCAATCAGCCCCAGCATTTT. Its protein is CASSRGTASNQPQHF. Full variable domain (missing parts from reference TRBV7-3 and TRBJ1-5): GAGVSQTPSNKVTEKGKYVELRCDPISGHTALYWYRQSLGQGPEFLIYFQGTGAADDSGLPNDRFFAVRPEGSVSTLKIQRTERGDSAVYLCASSRGTASNQPQHFGDGTRLSIL.

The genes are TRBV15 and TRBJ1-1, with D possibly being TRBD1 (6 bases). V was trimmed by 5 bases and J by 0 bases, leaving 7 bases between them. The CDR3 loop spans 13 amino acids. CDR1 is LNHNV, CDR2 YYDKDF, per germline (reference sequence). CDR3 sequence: CATSGQLNTEAFF. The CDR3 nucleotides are TGTGCCACCAGCGGACAGCTGAACACTGAAGCTTTCTTT.

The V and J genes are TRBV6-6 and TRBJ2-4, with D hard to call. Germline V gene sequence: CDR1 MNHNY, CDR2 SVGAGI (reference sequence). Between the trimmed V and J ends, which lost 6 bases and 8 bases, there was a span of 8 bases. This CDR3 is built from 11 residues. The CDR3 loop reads CASRTNDIQYF. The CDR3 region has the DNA TGTGCCAGCAGGACAAACGACATTCAGTACTTC.

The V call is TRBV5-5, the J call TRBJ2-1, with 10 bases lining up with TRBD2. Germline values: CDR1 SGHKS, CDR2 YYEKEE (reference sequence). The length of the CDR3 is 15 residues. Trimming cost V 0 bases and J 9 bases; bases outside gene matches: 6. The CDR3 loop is CASSLGRTSGSEQFF. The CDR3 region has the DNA TGTGCCAGCAGCTTGGGCCGGACTAGCGGTAGTGAGCAGTTCTTC.

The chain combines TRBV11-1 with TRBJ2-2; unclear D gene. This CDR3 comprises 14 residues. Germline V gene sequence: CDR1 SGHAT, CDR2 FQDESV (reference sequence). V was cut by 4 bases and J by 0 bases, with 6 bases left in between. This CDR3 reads CASSSNPNTGELFF. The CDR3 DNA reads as TGTGCCAGCAGCTCAAACCCGAACACCGGGGAGCTGTTTTTT. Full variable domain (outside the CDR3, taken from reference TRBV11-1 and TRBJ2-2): EAEVAQSPRYKITEKSQAVAFWCDPISGHATLYWYRQILGQGPELLVQFQDESVVDDSQLPKDRFSAERLKGVDSTLKIQPAELGDSAMYLCASSSNPNTGELFFGEGSRLTVL.

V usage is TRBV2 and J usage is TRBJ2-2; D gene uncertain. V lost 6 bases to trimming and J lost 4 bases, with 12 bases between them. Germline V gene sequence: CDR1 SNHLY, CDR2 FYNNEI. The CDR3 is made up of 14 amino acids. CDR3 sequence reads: CASRASLSTGELFF. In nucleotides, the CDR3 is TGTGCCAGCAGGGCGTCCCTAAGCACCGGGGAGCTGTTTTTT.

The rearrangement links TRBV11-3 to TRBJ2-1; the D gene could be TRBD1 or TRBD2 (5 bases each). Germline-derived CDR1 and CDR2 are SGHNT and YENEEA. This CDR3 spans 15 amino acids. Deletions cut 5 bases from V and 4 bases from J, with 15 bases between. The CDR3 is CASSQSRGVYNEQFF. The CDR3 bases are TGTGCCAGCAGCCAAAGCAGAGGGGTGTACAATGAGCAGTTCTTC.

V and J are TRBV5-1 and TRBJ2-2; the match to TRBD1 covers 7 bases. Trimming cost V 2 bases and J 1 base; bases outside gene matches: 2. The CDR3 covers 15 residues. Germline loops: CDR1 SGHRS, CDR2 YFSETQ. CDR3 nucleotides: TGCGCCAGCAGCTTCGCAGGGGGGAACACCGGGGAGCTGTTTTTT. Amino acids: CASSFAGGNTGELFF.

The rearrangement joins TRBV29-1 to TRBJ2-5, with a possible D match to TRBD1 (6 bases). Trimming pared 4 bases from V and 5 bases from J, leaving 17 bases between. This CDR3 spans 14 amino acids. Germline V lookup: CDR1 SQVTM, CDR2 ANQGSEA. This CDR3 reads CSVGQGTGVETQYF. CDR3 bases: TGCAGCGTTGGCCAGGGGACCGGGGTGGAGACCCAGTACTTC. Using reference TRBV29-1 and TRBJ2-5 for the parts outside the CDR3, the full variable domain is SAVISQKPSRDICQRGTSLTIQCQVDSQVTMMFWYRQQPGQSLTLIATANQGSEATYESGFVIDKFPISRPNLTFSTLTVSNMSPEDSSIYLCSVGQGTGVETQYFGPGTRLLVL.

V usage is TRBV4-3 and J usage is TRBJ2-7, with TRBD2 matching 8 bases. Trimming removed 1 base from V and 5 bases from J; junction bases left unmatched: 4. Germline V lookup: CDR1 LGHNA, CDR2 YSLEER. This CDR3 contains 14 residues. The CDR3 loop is CASSQGSSGNEQYF. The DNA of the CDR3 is TGCGCCAGCAGCCAAGGGAGTAGCGGGAACGAGCAGTACTTC.

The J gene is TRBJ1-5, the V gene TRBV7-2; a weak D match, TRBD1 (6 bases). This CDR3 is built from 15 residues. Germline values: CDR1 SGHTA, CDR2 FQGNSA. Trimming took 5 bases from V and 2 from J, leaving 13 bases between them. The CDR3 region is CASSPQSGGNQPQHF. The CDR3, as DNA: TGTGCCAGCAGCCCACAGTCAGGGGGCAATCAGCCCCAGCATTTT.

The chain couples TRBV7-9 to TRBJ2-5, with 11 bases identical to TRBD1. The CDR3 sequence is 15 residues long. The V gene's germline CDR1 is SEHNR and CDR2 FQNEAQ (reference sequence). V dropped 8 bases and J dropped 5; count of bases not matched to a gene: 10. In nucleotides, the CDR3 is TGTGCCAGCTCGCAGAAGGACAGGGGGCTCGAGACCCAGTACTTC. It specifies CASSQKDRGLETQYF. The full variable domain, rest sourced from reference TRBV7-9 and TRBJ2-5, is DTGVSQNPRHKITKRGQNVTFRCDPISEHNRLYWYRQTLGQGPEFLTYFQNEAQLEKSRLLSDRFSAERPKGSFSTLEIQRTEQGDSAMYLCASSQKDRGLETQYFGPGTRLLVL.

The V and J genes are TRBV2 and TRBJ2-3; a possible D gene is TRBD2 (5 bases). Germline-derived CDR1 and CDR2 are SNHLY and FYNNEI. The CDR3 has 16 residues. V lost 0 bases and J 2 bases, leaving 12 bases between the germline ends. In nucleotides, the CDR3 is TGTGCCAGCAGTGAAGCCGGACTTCCTTACACAGATACGCAGTATTTT. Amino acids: CASSEAGLPYTDTQYF.